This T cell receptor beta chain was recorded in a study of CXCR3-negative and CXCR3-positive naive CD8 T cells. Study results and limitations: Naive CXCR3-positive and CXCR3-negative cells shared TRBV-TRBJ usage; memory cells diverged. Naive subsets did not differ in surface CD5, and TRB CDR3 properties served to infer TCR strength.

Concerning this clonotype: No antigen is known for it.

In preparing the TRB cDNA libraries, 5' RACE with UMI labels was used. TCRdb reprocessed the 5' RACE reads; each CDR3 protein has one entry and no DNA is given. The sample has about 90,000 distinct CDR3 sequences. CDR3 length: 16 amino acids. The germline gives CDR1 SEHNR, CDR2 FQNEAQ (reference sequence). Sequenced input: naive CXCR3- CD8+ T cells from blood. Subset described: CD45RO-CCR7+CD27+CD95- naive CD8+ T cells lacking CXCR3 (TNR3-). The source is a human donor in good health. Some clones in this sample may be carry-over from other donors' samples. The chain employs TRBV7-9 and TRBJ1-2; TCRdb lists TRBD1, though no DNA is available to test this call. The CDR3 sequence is CASSLPWGQNNYGYTF.